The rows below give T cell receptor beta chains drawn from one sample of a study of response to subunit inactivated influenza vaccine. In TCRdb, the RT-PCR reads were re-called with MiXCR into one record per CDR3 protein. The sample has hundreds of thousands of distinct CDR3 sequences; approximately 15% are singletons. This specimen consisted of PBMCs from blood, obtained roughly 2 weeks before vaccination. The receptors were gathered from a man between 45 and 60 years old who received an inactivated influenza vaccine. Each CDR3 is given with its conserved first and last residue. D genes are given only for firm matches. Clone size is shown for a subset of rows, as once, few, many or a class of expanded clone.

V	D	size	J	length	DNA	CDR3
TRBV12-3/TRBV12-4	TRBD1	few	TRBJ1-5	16	TGTGCCAGCAGTTTCAGGACAGGGGGTAGCAATCAGCCCCAGCATTTT	CASSFRTGGSNQPQHF
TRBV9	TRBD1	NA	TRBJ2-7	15	TGTGCCAGCAGCGTGGGACAGGGGGTACACTACGAGCAGTACTTC	CASSVGQGVHYEQYF
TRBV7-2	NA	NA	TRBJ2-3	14	TGTGCCAGCAGCTTCCGGGGTGGCACAGATACGCAGTATTTT	CASSFRGGTDTQYF
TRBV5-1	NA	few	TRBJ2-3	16	TGCGCCAGCAGCTTAACCAGCGGATCTAGCACAGATACGCAGTATTTT	CASSLTSGSSTDTQYF
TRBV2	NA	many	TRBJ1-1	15	TGTGCCAGCAGTGTTGAGGGACGTATGAACACTGAAGCTTTCTTT	CASSVEGRMNTEAFF
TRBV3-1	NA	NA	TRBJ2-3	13	TGTGCCAGCAGCCAAGGATGGGCAGATACGCAGTATTTT	CASSQGWADTQYF
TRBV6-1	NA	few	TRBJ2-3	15	TGTGCCAGCAGATCCAGGCGGTCCGGCACAGATACGCAGTATTTT	CASRSRRSGTDTQYF
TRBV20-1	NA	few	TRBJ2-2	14	TGCAGTGCCCACGGGCCCGTAAACACCGGGGAGCTGTTTTTT	CSAHGPVNTGELFF
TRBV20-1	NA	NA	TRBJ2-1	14	TGCAGTGCTGGGCGGGGACCCACCTACAATGAGCAGTTCTTC	CSAGRGPTYNEQFF
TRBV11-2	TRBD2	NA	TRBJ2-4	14	TGTGCCAGCAGCGCATCTAGCGGGACGTACATTCAGTACTTC	CASSASSGTYIQYF
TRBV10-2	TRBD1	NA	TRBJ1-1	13	TGCGCCAGCAGCGGGACAGGGCGAACTGAAGCTTTCTTT	CASSGTGRTEAFF
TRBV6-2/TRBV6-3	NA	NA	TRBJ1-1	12	TGTGCCACGACGGACAGTTCCACTGAAGCTTTCTTT	CATTDSSTEAFF
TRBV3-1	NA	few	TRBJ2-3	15	TGTGCCAGCAGCCAAGCGGGGCCGCGGCCAGATACGCAGTATTTT	CASSQAGPRPDTQYF